This T cell receptor (beta chain) was found in a study of blood T cell repertoires in COVID-19. The wider study: Donors in the United States, Italy and Spain gave samples during acute or convalescent COVID-19. T cells, B-cell-depleted T cells, or PBMCs supplied cDNA or gDNA.

This clone was seen just once. The same CDR3 arises from other DNA sequences in this sample as well. Method: immunoSEQ multiplex PCR; TCRdb's copy keeps in-frame clones and lacks some. The sample has approximately 400,000 clones, about four fifths seen once. Participants spanned ages about 18 to 100 years and resided in 20 to 30 US areas. The ends were cut back, 0 bases at V and 5 bases at J, with 11 bases in the middle. The V gene's germline CDR1 is SGHRS and CDR2 YFSETQ. The CDR3 has 14 amino acids. Specimen: PBMCs or T cells enriched from blood (not recorded which). The sequence came from a woman between 50 and 59 years old who had recovered from COVID-19. The rearrangement joins TRBV5-1 to TRBJ1-2, with D tentatively TRBD1 (6 bases). CDR3 in amino acids: CASSLDTGSYGYTF. CDR3 coding DNA: TGCGCCAGCAGCTTGGATACAGGGTCGTATGGCTACACCTTC. Supplemented by reference TRBV5-1 and TRBJ1-2, the full variable domain reads KAGVTQTPRYLIKTRGQQVTLSCSPISGHRSVSWYQQTPGQGLQFLFEYFSETQRNKGNFPGRFSGRQFSNSRSEMNVSTLELGDSALYLCASSLDTGSYGYTFGSGTRLTVV.